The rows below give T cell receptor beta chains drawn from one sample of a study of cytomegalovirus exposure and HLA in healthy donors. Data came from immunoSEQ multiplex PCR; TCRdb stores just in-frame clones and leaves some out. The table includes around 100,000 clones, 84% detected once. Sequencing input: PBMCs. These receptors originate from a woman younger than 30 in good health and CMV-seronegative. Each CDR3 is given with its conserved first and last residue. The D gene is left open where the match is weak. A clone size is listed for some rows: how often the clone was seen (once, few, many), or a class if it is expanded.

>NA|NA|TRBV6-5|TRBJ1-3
TGTGCCAGCAGTTACGACAGCCTGTTAGGGACCATATATTTT
CASSYDSLLGTIYF
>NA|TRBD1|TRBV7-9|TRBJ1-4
TGTGCCAGCAGCCCCTGGAGGGCAGGGGGCGATGAAAAACTGTTTTTT
CASSPWRAGGDEKLFF
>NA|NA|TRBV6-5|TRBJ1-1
TGTGCCAGCAGACTAGGCCTCATGAACACTGAAGCTTTCTTT
CASRLGLMNTEAFF
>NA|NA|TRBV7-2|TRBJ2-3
TGTGCCAGCAGCTCCAGGGCCAACACAGATACGCAGTATTTT
CASSSRANTDTQYF
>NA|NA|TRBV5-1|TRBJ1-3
TGCGCCAGCAGTCCCTTCGCGGGGGGAAACACCATATATTTT
CASSPFAGGNTIYF
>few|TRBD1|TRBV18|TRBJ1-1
TGTGCCAGCTCACCAGACGGACAGGGTGAAGCTTTCTTT
CASSPDGQGEAFF
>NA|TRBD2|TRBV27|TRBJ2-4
TGTGCCACAATGGGGACTAGCGGGATTATAGGGTACTTC
CATMGTSGIIGYF
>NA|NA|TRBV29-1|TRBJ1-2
TGCAGCGTTGATAGAAAGCAGGGTAACTATGGCTACACCTTC
CSVDRKQGNYGYTF
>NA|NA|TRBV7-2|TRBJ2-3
TGTGCCAGCAGCTTAAGGGCGGGTGGGCATGTCACAGATACGCAGTATTTT
CASSLRAGGHVTDTQYF
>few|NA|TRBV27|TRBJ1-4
TGTGCCAGCAGTTTAGCGGGGGCGAATGAAAAACTGTTTTTT
CASSLAGANEKLFF
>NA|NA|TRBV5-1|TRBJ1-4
TGCGCCAGCACCTTGGGTGTGGCGGAAAATGAAAAACTGTTTTTT
CASTLGVAENEKLFF
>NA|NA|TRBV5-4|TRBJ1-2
TGTGCCAGCAGCCCGGGAGGACAGAACTATGGCTACACCTTC
CASSPGGQNYGYTF
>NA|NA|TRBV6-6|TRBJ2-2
TGTGCCAGCACTCCGGGGGCCGGGGAGCTGTTTTTT
CASTPGAGELFF
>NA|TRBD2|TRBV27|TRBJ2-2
TGTGCCAGCAGGGTAATAGCGGGAGTTGGGGAGCTGTTTTTT
CASRVIAGVGELFF
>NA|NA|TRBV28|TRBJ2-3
TGTGCCAGCAGTTTATTCAGGGCGCGCAATCCGGATACGCAGTATTTT
CASSLFRARNPDTQYF
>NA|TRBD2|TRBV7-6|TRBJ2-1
TGTGCCAGCAGCTTAGAACTAGCGGGGGCCCGTCGGTTCTTC
CASSLELAGARRFF
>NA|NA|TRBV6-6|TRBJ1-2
TGTGCCAGCAGCCAAGAGGGGGGGATCTATGGCTACACCTTC
CASSQEGGIYGYTF
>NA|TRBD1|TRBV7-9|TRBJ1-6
TGTGCCAGCAGCTTGGGAGGGACAGGGGTTCCCGGCTATAATTCCCCCCTCCACTTT
CASSLGGTGVPGYNSPLHF
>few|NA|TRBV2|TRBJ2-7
TGTGCCAGCGGGGGCTCATCGTACGAGCAGTACTTC
CASGGSSYEQYF